A single sample is the source of the 26 T cell receptor beta chains below, sequenced in a study of response to subunit inactivated influenza vaccine. TCRdb re-analysed the RT-PCR reads in MiXCR, keeping a single row per CDR3 protein. Found here are about 780,000 distinct CDR3 sequences, around a sixth of them singletons; the top ten hold approximately 11%. The sample in question was PBMCs from blood, obtained about 5 days after vaccination. The source of these receptors is a man in his fifties who received an inactivated influenza vaccine.

This clonotype was seen a single time. The chain combines TRBV12-3 or TRBV12-4 with TRBJ1-4; no firm D call. Trimming cost V 6 bases and J 7 bases, with 12 bases left between them. The CDR3 covers 13 residues. CDR3 sequence reads: CASSDFLGEKLFF. CDR3 bases: TGTGCCAGCAGCGACTTTCTTGGTGAAAAACTGTTTTTT.

This chain connects TRBV15 to TRBJ2-1, with TRBD2 identical over 8 bases. CDR3 length equals 16 residues. The ends lost 3 bases at V and 7 bases at J; junction bases unmatched: 11. CDR1 and CDR2 (germline): LNHNV, YYDKDF (reference sequence). DNA of the CDR3: TGTGCCACCAGCAGGGCCGGGACTAGGGGGGGAAATGAGCAGTTCTTC. It translates to CATSRAGTRGGNEQFF.

The gene calls are TRBV9 and TRBJ2-1; D remains unclear. This CDR3 has 15 amino acids. Looked up from germline, CDR1 is SGDLS and CDR2 is YYNGEE. Deletions cut 3 bases from V and 8 bases from J, with 18 bases between. The CDR3 DNA follows: TGTGCCAGCAGCGAAAGCGTCGTGGCTACAGATGAGCAGTTCTTC. Residues: CASSESVVATDEQFF.

This clonotype was seen only a few times. This chain connects TRBV6-2 or TRBV6-3 to TRBJ2-5; 7 bases are a match to TRBD1. The CDR3 loop spans 20 amino acids. Per germline, CDR1 MNHEY and CDR2 SVGEGT. V shed 2 bases, J shed 1 base, and the junction held 19 bases outside the gene matches. The CDR3 DNA is TGTGCCAGCAGTTACAGCATCTTTTTCTTACCGGGACAGATCCAAGAGACCCAGTACTTC. It encodes CASSYSIFFLPGQIQETQYF.

This clonotype has a handful of counts. The chain uses TRBV20-1 and TRBJ2-5; D remains unclear. The CDR3 loop spans 12 amino acids. V lost 4 bases, J lost 4 bases, and 10 bases lay in between. Germline assignment: CDR1 DFQATT and CDR2 SNEGSKA (reference sequence). The CDR3 DNA sequence: TGCAGTGCTAAACGGACCCGAGAGACCCAGTACTTC. This sequence encodes CSAKRTRETQYF.

The chain links TRBV10-3 to TRBJ2-1; D may be TRBD1 or TRBD2 (5 bases each). CDR3 length: 16 amino acids. V was pared by 4 bases and J by 4 bases, with 17 bases between. Germline lookup yields CDR1 ENHRY and CDR2 SYGVKD. The CDR3 sequence: CAISGKRGREYNEQFF. The CDR3 DNA reads TGTGCCATCAGTGGGAAAAGGGGCAGGGAGTACAATGAGCAGTTCTTC.

V is TRBV11-2 and J is TRBJ2-7; tentative D call: TRBD1 (5 bases). V lost 2 bases to trimming and J lost 2 bases, with 19 bases between them. Germline CDR1 and CDR2: SGHAT and FQNNGV. The CDR3 has 17 amino acids. In DNA form, the CDR3 reads TGTGCCAGCAGCTTACTAGTCTCTCAGGGTTTGGCCTACGAGCAGTACTTC. Its translation: CASSLLVSQGLAYEQYF.

The chain joins TRBV7-9 to TRBJ2-7; tentatively, D is TRBD1 or TRBD2 (5 bases each). The CDR3 length is 13 residues. The germline gives CDR1 SEHNR, CDR2 FQNEAQ (reference sequence). Trimming took off 2 bases at V and 5 bases at J, with 10 bases between the two ends. The CDR3 sequence: CASSLWGYDEQYF. In DNA, the CDR3 is TGTGCCAGCAGCTTATGGGGGTACGACGAGCAGTACTTC.

This clonotype was detected ten times or more. V and J are TRBV5-4 and TRBJ2-6; D perhaps matches TRBD1 (6 bases). From germline, CDR1 is SGHNT and CDR2 YYREEE (reference sequence). V was cut by 0 bases and J by 0 bases, with 28 bases left in between. This CDR3 region has 23 residues. The CDR3 sequence is CASSLVARDTREARNSGANVLTF. CDR3 bases: TGTGCCAGCAGCTTGGTCGCCCGGGACACCCGAGAAGCCAGAAACTCTGGGGCCAACGTCCTGACTTTC.

The V call is TRBV12-3 or TRBV12-4, the J call TRBJ2-5; the match to TRBD1 covers 9 bases. CDR3 length equals 14 residues. Losses at the gene ends were 6 bases for V and 5 bases for J; bases not matched to a gene: 7. The CDR3 sequence is CASRETGGAETQYF. The CDR3 DNA sequence: TGTGCCAGCAGGGAAACAGGGGGCGCGGAGACCCAGTACTTC.

The chain is built from TRBV2 and TRBJ2-7; perhaps TRBD2 as D (6 bases). CDR1 is SNHLY, CDR2 FYNNEI, per germline. The CDR3 is 16 amino acids. Deletions cut 6 bases from V and 0 bases from J, with 18 bases between. The CDR3 protein is CASRAGLQAISYEQYF. Written as DNA, the CDR3 is TGTGCCAGCAGGGCGGGACTCCAGGCCATCTCCTACGAGCAGTACTTC.

The chain links TRBV20-1 to TRBJ2-7; D is uncertain. Germline V gene lookup returns CDR1 DFQATT and CDR2 SNEGSKA (reference sequence). CDR3 length: 11 amino acids. Trimming removed 1 base from V and 5 bases from J, with 6 bases in between. The CDR3 protein is CSARGFHEQYF. CDR3 DNA: TGCAGTGCTAGAGGATTCCACGAGCAGTACTTC.

The chain joins TRBV30 to TRBJ2-1; no definite D call. The germline CDR1 and CDR2 sequences are GTSNPN and SVGIG (reference sequence). The CDR3 contains 13 residues. V was trimmed by 0 bases and J by 9 bases, leaving 12 bases between them. The CDR3 DNA reads as TGTGCCTGGAGTGTTCTCTCTGGGTCTGAGCAGTTCTTC. Protein: CAWSVLSGSEQFF. The full variable domain, completed using reference TRBV30 and TRBJ2-1, is SQTIHQWPATLVQPVGSPLSLECTVEGTSNPNLYWYRQAAGRGLQLLFYSVGIGQISSEVPQNLSASRPQDRQFILSSKKLLLSDSGFYLCAWSVLSGSEQFFGPGTRLTVL.

Turning to this clonotype: One base away lies a much larger clone, so this may be a sequencing read error. The chain recombines TRBV5-6 with TRBJ2-4; D is perhaps TRBD2 (5 bases). CDR1 and CDR2 from the germline V gene are SGHDT and YYEEEE. Deletions cut 5 bases from V and 0 bases from J, with 12 bases between. CDR3 length: 15 amino acids. CDR3 sequence reads: CASSPWTLAKNIQYF. CDR3 DNA: TGTGCCAGCAGTCCTTGGACTCTAGCCAAAAACATTCAGTACTTC.

This clonotype was seen repeatedly, ten times or more. The chain has TRBV29-1 and TRBJ2-5; no definite D call. Per the germline V gene, CDR1 is SQVTM and CDR2 is ANQGSEA. Deletions cut 4 bases from V and 5 bases from J, with 14 bases between. The CDR3 has 13 amino acids. CDR3 region: CSVGRGTRETQYF. DNA for the CDR3: TGCAGCGTTGGCCGCGGTACACGGGAGACCCAGTACTTC. Combining the CDR3 with reference TRBV29-1 and TRBJ2-5 gives the whole variable domain SAVISQKPSRDICQRGTSLTIQCQVDSQVTMMFWYRQQPGQSLTLIATANQGSEATYESGFVIDKFPISRPNLTFSTLTVSNMSPEDSSIYLCSVGRGTRETQYFGPGTRLLVL.

The J gene is TRBJ1-2, the V gene TRBV4-1, with D perhaps TRBD1 (5 bases). V lost 0 bases to trimming and J lost 4 bases, with 12 bases between them. The CDR3 covers 15 residues. The germline gives CDR1 MGHRA, CDR2 YSYEKL. CDR3 residues: CASSQDPAGSYGYTF. Written as DNA, the CDR3 is TGCGCCAGCAGCCAAGATCCAGCAGGGAGCTATGGCTACACCTTC.

V and J are TRBV12-3 or TRBV12-4 and TRBJ2-2; 13 bases are a match to TRBD2. This CDR3 spans 16 amino acids. The junction had 6 bases not matched to a gene; V was cut back by 4 bases and J by 7 bases. For the CDR3, the DNA is TGTGCCAGCAGTTCGACTAGCGGGGGGCGCGGCGGGGAGCTGTTTTTT. This translates into CASSSTSGGRGGELFF.

The V and J genes are TRBV7-3 and TRBJ2-1, with a possible D match to TRBD2 (6 bases). Germline V gene data show CDR1 as SGHTA and CDR2 as FQGTGA. The V end was cut by 3 bases, the J end by 1 base, with 13 bases between. This CDR3 is built from 16 residues. CDR3 in DNA: TGTGCCAGCAGCTTGGGCGGTGCGGGGTCCTACAATGAGCAGTTCTTC. It encodes CASSLGGAGSYNEQFF.

The genes are TRBV24-1 and TRBJ2-5, with D possibly matching TRBD2 (5 bases). The ends were cut back, 4 bases at V and 1 base at J, with 12 bases in the middle. Per the germline V gene, CDR1 is KGHDR and CDR2 is SFDVKD. This CDR3 contains 15 residues. The CDR3 sequence: CATSDARATQETQYF. CDR3 nucleotide sequence: TGTGCCACCAGTGACGCGCGGGCAACCCAAGAGACCCAGTACTTC.

V gene TRBV9 combines with J gene TRBJ2-3; TRBD2 is a possible D gene (5 bases). CDR3 length: 15 amino acids. V gave up 2 bases and J gave up 0 bases, with 10 bases separating them. The germline gives CDR1 SGDLS, CDR2 YYNGEE. The CDR3 protein is CASSVGWTSTDTQYF. The CDR3, as DNA: TGTGCCAGCAGCGTTGGGTGGACTAGCACAGATACGCAGTATTTT. Using reference TRBV9 and TRBJ2-3 for the parts outside the CDR3, the full variable domain is DSGVTQTPKHLITATGQRVTLRCSPRSGDLSVYWYQQSLDQGLQFLIQYYNGEERAKGNILERFSAQQFPDLHSELNLSSLELGDSALYFCASSVGWTSTDTQYFGPGTRLTVL.

The gene calls are TRBV10-3 and TRBJ1-2; 8 positions agree with TRBD1. The V and J ends lost 4 bases and 3 bases, in that order; junction bases with no gene match: 7. This CDR3 has 15 amino acids. Germline-derived CDR1 and CDR2 are ENHRY and SYGVKD. CDR3 residues: CAISVDGQGDYGYTF. The CDR3 DNA reads TGTGCCATCAGTGTTGACGGACAGGGCGACTATGGCTACACCTTC.

This chain connects TRBV28 to TRBJ1-4; D is ambiguous. Germline V gene data show CDR1 as MDHEN and CDR2 as SYDVKM. The CDR3 spans 13 residues. With 10 bases removed from V and 8 bases from J, the gap between germline ends came to 17 bases. In DNA, the CDR3 is TGTGCCATCAGCACCCCGGGAAGGGAAAAACTGTTTTTT. Amino acids: CAISTPGREKLFF.

This clonotype was observed a handful of times. V gene TRBV3-1 combines with J gene TRBJ2-2; possibly TRBD2 for D (6 bases). The CDR3 totals 15 residues. V lost 2 bases to trimming and J lost 5 bases, with 12 bases between them. CDR1 is LGHDT and CDR2 is YNNKEL in the germline V gene (reference sequence). The CDR3 loop is CASSQTSMRTGELFF. The DNA of the CDR3 is TGTGCCAGCAGCCAAACTAGCATGCGGACCGGGGAGCTGTTTTTT.

This chain connects TRBV20-1 to TRBJ2-3; TRBD2 is a possible D gene (6 bases). CDR1 is DFQATT, CDR2 SNEGSKA, per germline (reference sequence). The CDR3 loop spans 16 amino acids. V dropped 1 base and J dropped 0 bases, with 14 bases sitting between them. The CDR3 nucleotides read TGCAGTGCTAGAGCCGGGACTCGTGCTAGCACAGATACGCAGTATTTT. Translation gives CSARAGTRASTDTQYF.

This clonotype has just a few counts. This chain links TRBV4-1 with TRBJ2-4; unclear D gene. The germline V gene has CDR1 MGHRA and CDR2 YSYEKL. Trimming shortened V by 1 base and J by 8 bases, and 9 bases separated the two germline ends. CDR3 length equals 13 residues. The CDR3 DNA sequence: TGCGCCAGCAGCCAAGGGACGTCGTACATTCAGTACTTC. This translates into CASSQGTSYIQYF.

The rearrangement uses TRBV29-1 and TRBJ2-1, with D possibly matching TRBD1 (6 bases). CDR1 SQVTM and CDR2 ANQGSEA come from the germline V gene. CDR3 length equals 13 residues. Trimming took off 7 bases at V and 2 bases at J, with 12 bases between the two ends. The CDR3 loop reads CSGLGHTYNEQFF. The DNA of the CDR3 is TGCAGCGGACTGGGACACACCTACAATGAGCAGTTCTTC.